The present T cell receptor beta chain was sequenced within a study of vaccination and CD4 T cells after COVID-19. Across the whole study: Convalescents were six males and four females, two of them Hispanic.

Overall study findings and caveats: Within convalescent individuals, 304 out of 307 vaccine-specific clones proved to be spike mono-reactive.

The Oncomine TCR Beta short-read assay sequenced DNA from cultured CD4+ T cells. After culture, CD4+ T cells served as the source for genomic DNA extraction. MiXCR, run by TCRdb on the PCR reads, gives a single entry per CDR3 protein. The sample records about 18,000 distinct CDR3 sequences, about half being singletons. This CDR3 contains 12 residues. About this clonotype itself: The antigen is unknown. At one end the junction does not follow the germline gene, possibly because of a read error.

Documented treatment: approximately nine-day PBMC culture with coronavirus spike peptide pools or control peptides (ViraFEST assay). On days 3 and 7, half the medium was swapped for fresh IL-2-containing medium. The input for sequencing was CD4+ T cells from blood, cultured in vitro, taken before SARS-CoV-2 vaccination. The origin of this receptor is a human donor who had recovered from COVID-19. This rearrangement joins TRBV12-3 or TRBV12-4 to TRBJ2-2; perhaps D is TRBD1 or TRBD2 (7 bases each). CDR3 amino acids: CASSPAGGGLFF. The CDR3 region has the DNA TGTGCCAGCAGTCCCGCAGGGGGGGGGCTGTTTTTT.